Listed below are T cell receptor beta chains from one sample, sequenced in a study of cytomegalovirus exposure and HLA in healthy donors. The assay was immunoSEQ multiplex PCR, and TCRdb's table has in-frame clones only and misses some. The table includes 150,000 to 200,000 clones, approximately 80% detected once. Sequencing was performed on PBMCs. Receptors originate from a middle-aged man in good health and CMV-seropositive. Each CDR3 is given with its conserved first and last residue. Fields, in order: J gene, V gene, D gene, clone size, CDR3 protein, CDR3 DNA. A D gene is named only where the DNA matches it firmly. The size entry is marked missing in some rows and otherwise reads once, few, many or a size class.

J gene: TRBJ2-3
V gene: TRBV5-4
D gene: TRBD1
clone size: once
CDR3 protein: CASSLDRVSGSDTQYF
CDR3 DNA: TGTGCCAGCAGCTTAGACAGGGTGAGCGGATCAGATACGCAGTATTTT

J gene: TRBJ2-1
V gene: TRBV4-1
D gene: TRBD1
clone size: NA
CDR3 protein: CASSQRDRVWNEQFF
CDR3 DNA: TGCGCCAGCAGCCAACGGGACAGGGTTTGGAATGAGCAGTTCTTC

J gene: TRBJ2-1
V gene: TRBV9
D gene: NA
clone size: NA
CDR3 protein: CASSESVRVISEQFF
CDR3 DNA: TGTGCCAGCAGCGAATCCGTCCGCGTCATTTCTGAGCAGTTCTTC

J gene: TRBJ2-1
V gene: TRBV27
D gene: TRBD2
clone size: NA
CDR3 protein: CASSSSTSGGALPHNEQFF
CDR3 DNA: TGTGCCAGCAGTTCATCGACTAGCGGGGGGGCTCTCCCCCACAATGAGCAGTTCTTC

J gene: TRBJ2-2
V gene: TRBV5-6
D gene: TRBD1
clone size: NA
CDR3 protein: CASSFYRGPGELFF
CDR3 DNA: TGTGCCAGCAGCTTTTACAGGGGGCCCGGGGAGCTGTTTTTT

J gene: TRBJ2-2
V gene: TRBV5-4
D gene: NA
clone size: NA
CDR3 protein: CASRPHQGTGELFF
CDR3 DNA: TGTGCCAGCAGACCCCACCAGGGCACCGGGGAGCTGTTTTTT

J gene: TRBJ2-5
V gene: TRBV6-1
D gene: TRBD1
clone size: NA
CDR3 protein: CASWDSQETQYF
CDR3 DNA: TGTGCCAGCTGGGACAGCCAAGAGACCCAGTACTTC

J gene: TRBJ2-4
V gene: TRBV25-1
D gene: TRBD1
clone size: NA
CDR3 protein: CASSGAGGKNIQYF
CDR3 DNA: TGTGCCAGCAGTGGAGCAGGGGGTAAAAACATTCAGTACTTC

J gene: TRBJ2-2
V gene: TRBV4-2
D gene: NA
clone size: NA
CDR3 protein: CASSQELAGELFF
CDR3 DNA: TGTGCCAGCAGCCAAGAACTAGCCGGGGAGCTGTTTTTT

J gene: TRBJ1-5
V gene: TRBV6-6
D gene: NA
clone size: NA
CDR3 protein: CASSLNQPQHF
CDR3 DNA: TGTGCCAGCAGCCTCAATCAGCCCCAGCATTTT

J gene: TRBJ1-1
V gene: TRBV7-2
D gene: TRBD1
clone size: once
CDR3 protein: CASSFDRGNTEAFF
CDR3 DNA: TGTGCCAGCAGCTTCGACAGGGGAAACACTGAAGCTTTCTTT

J gene: TRBJ1-1
V gene: TRBV27
D gene: TRBD1
clone size: few
CDR3 protein: CASKWTGDHTEAFF
CDR3 DNA: TGTGCCAGCAAATGGACAGGGGACCACACTGAAGCTTTCTTT

J gene: TRBJ1-1
V gene: TRBV4-1
D gene: NA
clone size: NA
CDR3 protein: CASSQGRGSDMNTEAFF
CDR3 DNA: TGCGCCAGCAGCCAAGGAAGGGGGTCAGACATGAACACTGAAGCTTTCTTT

J gene: TRBJ1-1
V gene: TRBV6-1
D gene: NA
clone size: NA
CDR3 protein: CASSEGPKWGQPLNTEAFF
CDR3 DNA: TGTGCCAGCAGTGAAGGGCCTAAATGGGGGCAGCCACTAAACACTGAAGCTTTCTTT

J gene: TRBJ1-3
V gene: TRBV15
D gene: NA
clone size: few
CDR3 protein: CATSPPGGFGNTIYF
CDR3 DNA: TGTGCCACCAGCCCACCCGGGGGATTTGGAAACACCATATATTTT

J gene: TRBJ1-4
V gene: TRBV6-1
D gene: TRBD1
clone size: once
CDR3 protein: CASSAQTGGDEKLFF
CDR3 DNA: TGTGCCAGCAGTGCGCAAACAGGGGGAGATGAAAAACTGTTTTTT

J gene: TRBJ2-3
V gene: TRBV5-4
D gene: NA
clone size: NA
CDR3 protein: CASSLMGPTDTQYF
CDR3 DNA: TGTGCCAGCAGCTTGATGGGCCCCACAGATACGCAGTATTTT

J gene: TRBJ2-1
V gene: TRBV19
D gene: NA
clone size: NA
CDR3 protein: CASSMQRSSYNEQFF
CDR3 DNA: TGTGCCAGTAGTATGCAGCGGTCCTCCTACAATGAGCAGTTCTTC

J gene: TRBJ2-3
V gene: TRBV5-8
D gene: TRBD2
clone size: NA
CDR3 protein: CASSLDKGLAGGLDTQYF
CDR3 DNA: TGTGCCAGCAGCTTGGACAAGGGACTAGCGGGGGGGCTAGATACGCAGTATTTT

J gene: TRBJ1-1
V gene: TRBV6-1
D gene: TRBD1
clone size: once
CDR3 protein: CASSDRGMNTEAFF
CDR3 DNA: TGTGCCAGCAGTGACAGGGGGATGAACACTGAAGCTTTCTTT

J gene: TRBJ1-2
V gene: TRBV6-1
D gene: NA
clone size: NA
CDR3 protein: CASSGAGSRYGYTF
CDR3 DNA: TGTGCCAGCAGTGGGGCAGGATCTCGTTATGGCTACACCTTC

J gene: TRBJ2-5
V gene: TRBV6-6
D gene: TRBD2
clone size: NA
CDR3 protein: CAVGTSLETQYF
CDR3 DNA: TGTGCCGTCGGGACTAGCTTGGAGACCCAGTACTTC

J gene: TRBJ1-2
V gene: TRBV11-2
D gene: NA
clone size: NA
CDR3 protein: CASSRPFEAGYTF
CDR3 DNA: TGTGCCAGCAGCCGACCCTTCGAGGCTGGCTACACCTTC

J gene: TRBJ2-5
V gene: TRBV6-1
D gene: NA
clone size: NA
CDR3 protein: CASSELTDDSYF
CDR3 DNA: TGTGCCAGCAGTGAACTGACAGACGACTCGTACTTC

J gene: TRBJ2-3
V gene: TRBV6-5
D gene: NA
clone size: NA
CDR3 protein: CASRTVDTQYF
CDR3 DNA: TGTGCCAGCCGGACAGTAGATACGCAGTATTTT

J gene: TRBJ1-2
V gene: TRBV7-2
D gene: NA
clone size: NA
CDR3 protein: CASSRPGESYTF
CDR3 DNA: TGTGCCAGCTCGAGGCCAGGGGAGAGCTACACCTTC

J gene: TRBJ1-1
V gene: TRBV29-1
D gene: NA
clone size: NA
CDR3 protein: CSVEFVNTEAFF
CDR3 DNA: TGCAGCGTTGAATTCGTAAACACTGAAGCTTTCTTT

J gene: TRBJ2-3
V gene: TRBV2
D gene: NA
clone size: NA
CDR3 protein: CASKGDTDTQYF
CDR3 DNA: TGTGCCAGCAAAGGGGACACAGATACGCAGTATTTT

J gene: TRBJ2-5
V gene: TRBV18
D gene: NA
clone size: NA
CDR3 protein: CASSPGRQETQYF
CDR3 DNA: TGTGCCAGCTCACCAGGCAGACAAGAGACCCAGTACTTC

J gene: TRBJ2-4
V gene: TRBV18
D gene: NA
clone size: few
CDR3 protein: CASSPPGAENIQYF
CDR3 DNA: TGTGCCAGTTCACCACCGGGGGCGGAAAACATTCAGTACTTC

J gene: TRBJ1-1
V gene: TRBV10-1
D gene: NA
clone size: NA
CDR3 protein: CASSEAKGGLCDTEAFF
CDR3 DNA: TGCGCCAGCAGTGAGGCCAAGGGTGGACTGTGCGACACTGAAGCTTTCTTT